This TCR beta chain was retrieved from a study of OX40 agonist ivuxolimab in advanced cancers. Study-wide background: Eligibility admitted prior anti-PD-1, anti-PD-L1 or anti-CTLA-4 therapy; about 39% had some.

Patients were excluded for autoimmune disease history or systemic immunosuppression. Study-level results: The CD4+ and CD8+ T cells in the blood had expanded clonally by week 6 at 0.1 to 3.0 mg/kg. There were also nonresponders showing low normalized T-cell clonal expansion.

This CDR3 contains 13 residues. CDR1 and CDR2 (germline): SGHNT, YYREEE (reference sequence). The trim removed 2 bases at V and 16 bases at J, leaving 11 bases unmatched. Sequencing was performed with immunoSEQ multiplex PCR; in TCRdb, only in-frame clones are kept and a portion is missing. Found here are 75,000 to 80,000 clones, approximately 80% of them singletons; the top ten hold 1.5% to 2%. This clone was seen only once. Its antigen is currently unknown. The receptor was isolated from an adult with an advanced solid tumor such as melanoma, head and neck, liver or kidney cancer. J is TRBJ2-1 and V is TRBV5-4; 8 nucleotides align to TRBD2. This sample comprised CD4+ or CD8+ T cells sorted from blood, obtained in a trial of the OX40 agonist ivuxolimab. For the CDR3, the DNA is TGTGCCAGCAGCTTCTGGGGGACTAGTGCTCGATTCTTC. Amino acid sequence: CASSFWGTSARFF.